Here is one TCR beta chain with its context. The antigen remains unidentified. The CDR3 sequence is 17 residues long. The V and J ends lost 1 base and 4 bases respectively, with 16 bases between them. In germline, CDR1 is SEHNR, CDR2 FQNEAQ (reference sequence). The sample comes from a study of shared clonotypes between healthy human individuals. Study context: For every donor, three CD4 naive, three CD4 memory, two CD8 naive and one CD8 memory plates were used.

General study results and limits: For naive CD4 cells, 4% to 5% of clonotypes were shared across a few donors. A generally larger estimated richness was seen in naive subsets than in memory subsets.

Clones were sequenced by immunoSEQ multiplex PCR, and TCRdb holds only the in-frame ones, with some missing. Here the sample spans millions of clones, 90% to 95% being singletons. Among the donors, all were Caucasian adults who lived in Nashville, Tennessee. The chain combines TRBV7-9 with TRBJ2-2; D may be TRBD1 (5 bases). The receptor's source is a man aged 18 to 30 in good health. Some clones in this sample may be carry-over from other donors' samples. Specimen: naive CD4+ T cells from PBMCs. The sample's subset: CD45RA+ positively selected. The CDR3 spells CASSLGQPSFPTGELFF. Here the CDR3 DNA reads TGTGCCAGCAGCTTAGGACAGCCATCGTTCCCCACCGGGGAGCTGTTTTTT.